The 18 T cell receptor beta chains below come from one sample, sequenced in a study of shared clonotypes between healthy human individuals (TCRdb year 2020). Library generation was performed with the immunoSEQ multiplex PCR assay. TCRdb holds this immuneACCESS table with in-frame rearrangements only. Some clones are missing; in checked studies, unresolved V genes explain under half, and the rest has no known cause. The sample includes about 690,000 clones, with roughly 91% observed a single time. Roughly 36% of the sample is held by the ten biggest clonotypes. Sequencing was done on a sample of memory CD8+ T cells from PBMCs. The sample's cell subset or site label, decoded: CD45RO+ cells pooled with CCR7-negative TemRA cells. The source is a man between 18 and 29 years old in good health. Some clones in this sample may be carry-over from other donors' samples.

The chain couples TRBV7-3 to TRBJ2-3; TRBD1 matches at 10 bases. The CDR3 sequence is 14 residues long. CDR1 is SGHTA and CDR2 is FQGTGA in the germline V gene. The V segment lost 4 bases and the J segment 8 bases; nucleotides outside the gene matches: 6. For the CDR3, the DNA is TGTGCCAGCAGCTCGGGACAGGGGTCGGGTACGCAGTATTTT. Translation gives CASSSGQGSGTQYF. Variable domain in full (rest from reference TRBV7-3 and TRBJ2-3): GAGVSQTPSNKVTEKGKYVELRCDPISGHTALYWYRQSLGQGPEFLIYFQGTGAADDSGLPNDRFFAVRPEGSVSTLKIQRTERGDSAVYLCASSSGQGSGTQYFGPGTRLTVL.

The J gene is TRBJ2-7, the V gene TRBV28; D perhaps matches TRBD1 (6 bases). CDR1 is MDHEN, CDR2 SYDVKM, per germline. V dropped 6 bases and J dropped 0 bases, with 21 bases sitting between them. The CDR3 covers 17 residues. The CDR3 DNA follows: TGTGCCAGCAGAAACCCACAGGGTAAGATACTCTCCTACGAGCAGTACTTC. Translated, it gives CASRNPQGKILSYEQYF.

The chain uses TRBV19 and TRBJ1-5, with D possibly TRBD1 on 5 matching bases. V lost 3 bases and J 5 bases, leaving 11 bases between the germline ends. The CDR3 length is 14 residues. In germline, CDR1 is LNHDA, CDR2 SQIVND (reference sequence). CDR3 nucleotides: TGTGCCAGTAGTATCAGGGCACCCTATCAGCCCCAGCATTTT. Protein: CASSIRAPYQPQHF.

This chain links TRBV7-9 with TRBJ2-2; D remains ambiguous. Trimming cost V 0 bases and J 1 base, with 6 bases left between them. The CDR3 extends over 15 amino acids. In germline, CDR1 is SEHNR, CDR2 FQNEAQ (reference sequence). The DNA of the CDR3 is TGTGCCAGCAGCTTAGCCGCTAAGAACACCGGGGAGCTGTTTTTT. Its protein is CASSLAAKNTGELFF. Variable domain in full (rest from reference TRBV7-9 and TRBJ2-2): DTGVSQNPRHKITKRGQNVTFRCDPISEHNRLYWYRQTLGQGPEFLTYFQNEAQLEKSRLLSDRFSAERPKGSFSTLEIQRTEQGDSAMYLCASSLAAKNTGELFFGEGSRLTVL.

This clone was observed a single time. The chain combines TRBV13 with TRBJ2-7; D is unclear. The V end lost 1 base, the J end lost 2 bases, and 6 bases lay between the germline ends. The CDR3 contains 13 residues. Germline V gives CDR1 PRHDT, CDR2 FYEKMQ (reference sequence). The CDR3 loop is CASSLDPTYEQYF. The DNA of the CDR3 is TGTGCCAGCAGCTTAGACCCCACCTACGAGCAGTACTTC. The complete variable domain, with remaining parts taken from reference TRBV13 and TRBJ2-7, reads AAGVIQSPRHLIKEKRETATLKCYPIPRHDTVYWYQQGPGQDPQFLISFYEKMQSDKGSIPDRFSAQQFSDYHSELNMSSLELGDSALYFCASSLDPTYEQYFGPGTRLTVT.

V is TRBV5-4 and J is TRBJ2-3; D may be TRBD1 or TRBD2 (5 bases each). The V and J ends lost 6 bases and 1 base respectively, with 21 bases between them. The CDR3 extends over 17 amino acids. Germline CDR1 SGHNT, CDR2 YYREEE (reference sequence). The CDR3 region has the DNA TGTGCCAGCACCTTAGCGACAGTCTTTGGCGGCACAGATACGCAGTATTTT. Translated, it gives CASTLATVFGGTDTQYF.

The J gene is TRBJ1-3, the V gene TRBV2; TRBD1 matches 7 bases. The CDR3 is made up of 16 amino acids. CDR1 SNHLY and CDR2 FYNNEI come from the germline V gene. Trimming cost V 2 bases and J 3 bases; bases outside gene matches: 7. CDR3 coding DNA: TGTGCCAGCAGTGAAAGGGACAGTAGTGTTGGAAACACCATATATTTT. Amino acids: CASSERDSSVGNTIYF.

CDR3 in amino acids: CASSLTSGGSTDTQYF. The DNA for the CDR3 is TGTGCCAGCAGTTTGACTAGCGGGGGTAGCACAGATACGCAGTATTTT. V usage is TRBV27 and J usage is TRBJ2-3, with 12 bases that match TRBD2. The V gene's germline CDR1 is MNHEY and CDR2 SMNVEV (reference sequence). Trimming at V came to 3 bases and at J to 0 bases, leaving 1 base not matched to a gene. CDR3 length: 16 amino acids.

This clone was seen only a few times. The genes are TRBV7-9 and TRBJ2-1, with D hard to call. This CDR3 is 13 amino acids long. V was cut by 5 bases and J by 2 bases, with 7 bases left in between. Germline CDR1 SEHNR, CDR2 FQNEAQ (reference sequence). The CDR3 sequence: CASSQTTYNEQFF. The CDR3 region has the DNA TGTGCCAGCAGCCAAACTACCTACAATGAGCAGTTCTTC.

In this sample, this clone turned up once. The V call is TRBV4-3, the J call TRBJ2-7; TRBD2 matches at 11 bases. The CDR3 runs 16 residues. In germline, CDR1 is LGHNA, CDR2 YSLEER. V lost 0 bases to trimming and J lost 2 bases; unmatched junction nucleotides: 3. CDR3 residues: CASSQEFSGRAYEQYF. DNA for the CDR3: TGCGCCAGCAGCCAAGAGTTTAGCGGGAGGGCCTACGAGCAGTACTTC.

This chain uses TRBV11-2 with TRBJ2-3, with TRBD2 matching 7 bases. The V gene end was trimmed by 6 bases and the J gene end by 5 bases; junction bases not matched to a gene: 11. CDR3 size: 15 residues. Germline lookup yields CDR1 SGHAT and CDR2 FQNNGV. The CDR3 coding sequence is TGTGCCAGCAGTAAAGGCGGGAGACGAATAGATACGCAGTATTTT. As protein: CASSKGGRRIDTQYF.

This clone was picked up a small number of times. The gene calls are TRBV5-1 and TRBJ2-7; no definite D call. Germline CDR1 and CDR2: SGHRS and YFSETQ. V lost 0 bases and J 0 bases, leaving 7 bases between the germline ends. The CDR3 contains 14 residues. The CDR3: CASSLAMGSYEQYF. The DNA of the CDR3 is TGCGCCAGCAGCTTGGCCATGGGCTCCTACGAGCAGTACTTC.

This chain joins TRBV19 and TRBJ2-1, with 12 bases that match TRBD2. The CDR3 extends over 18 amino acids. J was trimmed by 6 bases and V by 9 bases; bases with no gene match: 18. From germline, CDR1 is LNHDA and CDR2 SQIVND (reference sequence). The CDR3 is CASAAEGLAGPRSNEQFF. The CDR3 DNA is TGTGCCAGCGCTGCCGAGGGACTAGCGGGCCCCCGGAGCAATGAGCAGTTCTTC.

The V call is TRBV6-5, the J call TRBJ2-1; possibly TRBD2 for D (6 bases). V was clipped by 8 bases and J by 7 bases, with 12 bases between them. Germline values: CDR1 MNHEY, CDR2 SVGAGI. This CDR3 has 12 amino acids. The CDR3 DNA follows: TGTGCCAGCGCGGAGGGGTTGAATGAGCAGTTCTTC. This codes for CASAEGLNEQFF.

The chain recombines TRBV4-3 with TRBJ2-2; unclear D gene. V lost 4 bases to trimming and J lost 6 bases, with 9 bases between them. The CDR3 spans 13 residues. Per germline, CDR1 LGHNA and CDR2 YSLEER. The chain's CDR3 is CASSLNFAGELFF. The DNA for the CDR3 is TGCGCCAGCAGCCTAAACTTCGCCGGGGAGCTGTTTTTT.

This chain links TRBV7-8 with TRBJ2-7; 8 bases are a match to TRBD1. V trimming: 1 base; J trimming: 5 bases; junction bases outside the gene matches: 4. CDR1 is SGHVS and CDR2 is FQNEAQ in the germline V gene. The CDR3 is made up of 14 amino acids. The CDR3 DNA reads TGTGCCAGCAGCTTAGGGACAGGGCCCCACGAGCAGTACTTC. Its translation: CASSLGTGPHEQYF.

V gene TRBV5-8 combines with J gene TRBJ2-3; D is ambiguous. This CDR3 comprises 16 residues. The V end was cut by 4 bases, the J end by 2 bases, with 17 bases between. The germline gives CDR1 SGHTS, CDR2 YDEGEE. The CDR3 spells CASSLGLPLLTDTQYF. Written as DNA, the CDR3 is TGTGCCAGCAGCCTTGGGCTCCCCCTGCTCACAGATACGCAGTATTTT. The full variable domain, in which reference TRBV5-8 and TRBJ2-3 provide the parts outside the CDR3, is EAGVTQSPTHLIKTRGQQATLRCSPISGHTSVYWYQQALGLGLQFLLWYDEGEERNRGNFPPRFSGRQFPNYSSELNVNALELEDSALYLCASSLGLPLLTDTQYFGPGTRLTVL.

The chain joins TRBV5-8 to TRBJ1-4, with TRBD1 matching 7 bases. J lost 4 bases, V lost 4 bases, and 10 bases had no gene match. CDR1 SGHTS and CDR2 YDEGEE come from the germline V gene. This CDR3 has 16 residues. CDR3 nucleotide sequence: TGTGCCAGCAGCCCGACAGGGCCTCTCAGTAATGAAAAACTGTTTTTT. This gives the protein CASSPTGPLSNEKLFF.